The entry that follows covers one T cell receptor beta chain sequence. Its antigen remains undetermined. Base qualities were left out, and no much larger clone turns up one base away. Other nucleotide sequences from this sample produce the same CDR3. The record originates from a study of cytomegalovirus exposure and HLA in healthy donors (dated by TCRdb to the late 2010s). About the study as a whole: In an earlier analysis of about 560 of the donors, less than 350 Gb of sequence data and 90 million to 120 million unique TCR beta sequences from about 190 million T cells were reported. About 330 gigabases of sequencing data and 70 million to 95 million unique TCR sequences made up an early release that covered over 550 HLA-typed donors. Of the 350 to 450 genotyped donors, around 81% fell in the genetic ancestry cluster associated with self-reported Caucasian donors. The aim of the study was to test whether cataloging public T cell receptors could identify signatures of past pathogen exposure. The study used immunosequencing to profile the T cell repertoires of approximately 640 subjects and linked those repertoires to cytomegalovirus serostatus. In addition to the first cohort of 666 subjects, a separate validation cohort of around 110 different subjects was used. The study combined high-throughput TCR immunosequencing, statistical association of individual TCRs with disease status, and machine learning to predict cytomegalovirus infection status. To study patterns of TCR occurrence, a later analysis re-analyzed previously published TCR beta repertoires from hundreds of donors and added high-resolution HLA genotyping. The later analysis used no new phenotypic data to find candidate immune exposures, relying instead on TCR beta sequences and their occurrence across donors. In an earlier analysis of roughly 580 of the donors, high-throughput TCR beta sequencing was used to judge whether each TCR beta V gene segment behaved as functional or pseudogenic. Alongside the repertoire data, information on donor age, sex, ethnicity and CMV serostatus was compiled. A later genetic analysis used genome-wide SNP genotypes for 398 of the 666 donors, treating that subset as a discovery cohort. Every repertoire in the discovery cohort had been generated on one and the same sequencing platform. HLA typing included class I and class II loci at four-digit resolution. The number of typed donors differed by locus: roughly 629-640 for A, B, C, DRB1 and DQB1; roughly 510 for DQA1; about 600 for DPA1; and about 450 for DPB1. Because of strong linkage in the cohort, four or five DR-DQ haplotypes were treated as single units for association and clustering. Among 300 to 450 genotyped donors of the cohort, an average of roughly 240,000 unique TCR beta nucleotide sequences were sequenced per donor, around 18% of them non-productive.

The library was prepared using the immunoSEQ multiplex PCR assay. For the multiplex PCR, a mixture combining 60 forward primers for TCR Vbeta segments and 13 reverse primers for TCR Jbeta segments was used. The CDR3 region of rearranged TCR beta genes was amplified from genomic DNA with a multiplex PCR assay. Amplified TCR beta libraries were sequenced as 87-base-pair reads on the Illumina HiSeq System. For the original study's pipeline: A later analysis counted approximately 76 million unique TCR beta chains across the 690 or so repertoires, and some 11 million of these chains were shared by at least two donors. A nearest-neighbor algorithm error-corrected the raw reads and collapsed the reads into unique sequences, merging closely related sequences to remove PCR and sequencing errors. Alignment of CDR3 sequences to IMGT reference sequences was used to assign V, D and J gene segments. For a sequence to be retained, at least a six-nucleotide match to both a V gene segment and a J gene segment was required. Rearrangements were classified as productive when the CDR3 lacked stop codons and remained in frame with V and J, and all other rearrangements were classified as non-productive. CDR3 was defined by IMGT convention, running from the second conserved V-encoded cysteine to the conserved J-encoded phenylalanine. The earlier analysis of about 560 of the donors excluded any sequence lacking an unambiguous match to a single V gene segment. An earlier analysis of a few hundred of the donors classified V segments as functional when productive rearrangements were above 56.7% and as segregating when the standard deviation between donors was above 5%. A statistical classification framework was developed to diagnose cytomegalovirus status using the catalog of TCR beta chain sequences. In a later analysis, TCR nucleotide sequences were compared against IMGT/GENE-DB human TR gene sequences so that V and J genes could be assigned. In a later analysis, CDR3 sequences and most-parsimonious VDJ recombination scenarios were assigned using the TCRdist pipeline. In a later analysis, each TCR beta chain was defined by its CDR3 amino acid sequence together with its V-gene family, and reads without a unique V-gene family were excluded. To address suspected cross-contamination and a sequencing artifact, a later analysis removed several hundred highly shared, low-generation-probability nucleotide sequences. In a later analysis, a clonal expansion index for each public chain was calculated from normalized within-repertoire ranks of inferred template counts. Generation probabilities in a later analysis came from a VDJ recombination model fitted to out-of-frame rearrangements, and those results were checked against IGoR. Hypergeometric tests were used in a later analysis to score TCR-TCR, TCR-HLA and TCR-CMV co-occurrence, with a repertoire-size bias correction applied to the TCR pairs. In a later analysis, false discovery rates were estimated by permuting HLA or CMV assignments 20 times. In a later analysis, co-occurring TCRs were grouped using DBSCAN, with TCRdist sequence similarity added in when clustering inside HLA-allele-positive subsets. Repertoires with fewer than 30,000 or more than 120,000 public chains were left out of co-occurrence clustering, as were about 5 repertoires with anomalous nucleotide sharing. TCRdb carries this immuneACCESS record with in-frame sequences only. Its versions omit some clonotypes, under half of them owing to an unresolved V gene in the studies checked, with the rest unexplained. V, J and clone size derive from that table, while D and trimming were established from the DNA sequence. The sample data list under 200,000 clones, and around 80% of these were observed just once. Roughly 0.76% of the sample comes from the top ten.

The CDR3 sequence holds 14 residues, the cysteine and phenylalanine included. Only the CDR3 part of the read is kept: 42 bases, read in frame from the first base. V and J are trimmed by 5 bases and 8 bases, and the gene matches miss 7 bases of the junction. From a lookup of the germline V gene (reference sequence), CDR1 and CDR2 are LNHDA and SQIVND. In total, just over 650 healthy bone marrow donors made up the cohort. At the time of sampling, all cohort members were nominally healthy, though unrecorded immune exposures were likely present. The donor tested CMV seronegative and was one of the 352 seronegative cohort members. A peripheral blood sample was collected from each donor, and TCR beta sequencing was performed on peripheral blood mononuclear cells. Genomic DNA was extracted from the blood cell samples with the Qiagen DNeasy Blood Extraction Kit. Overall study outcomes, separate from this receptor: An association between a missense DCLRE1C variant and V-gene and J-gene trimming of TCR beta chains was found in a later genetic analysis and replicated in an independent cohort. Specific HLA alleles were associated with 15,000 to 20,000 TCR beta sequences at a false discovery rate of 0.05 in a later analysis. An earlier analysis of around 540 of the donors showed that most TCR beta V segments appeared in productive rearrangements either about 87% or about 30% of the time, which broadly matched IMGT annotations. A later analysis found that most CMV-associated TCR beta chains appeared HLA-restricted, with HLA associations seemingly driven largely by CMV exposure. In vitro tests confirmed that a few of the cytomegalovirus-associated TCR beta chains recognize cytomegalovirus antigens. A later analysis reported that several top co-occurrence clusters appeared linked to parvovirus B19, influenza, CMV and Epstein-Barr virus. The sequencing pipeline was judged likely to have produced a cluster of highly shared sequence variants as a technical artifact. Sequencing depth was assumed to be roughly uniform across donors in the presence/absence analyses, though that assumption may not hold. It was suggested by the authors that the approach could potentially be generalized to other disease states and immunological phenotypes. CMV serostatus was the only immune exposure information available for the cohort. Correlated functional status among segregating V segments might reflect linkage disequilibrium, but an unknown experimental factor could not be ruled out. Because counts were too low, roughly 17 rarely observed V segments, including chromosome 9 orphons, were left out of the earlier analysis of a few hundred of the donors. A further reported finding was that TCR beta sequences accurately predicted the HLA-A and HLA-B alleles for most subjects in the first cohort. According to a later analysis, TCR association rates differed among HLA loci, with DRB1 alleles showing the most associated TCRs and HLA-C alleles showing the fewest. A later analysis found that HLA-associated TCR beta chains were more clonally expanded and had lower generation probabilities than equally common non-associated chains. The cohort was sequenced for TCR beta chains only, and without alpha or paired-chain data the features that could be detected were limited. Because HLA typing was missing for some donors at each locus, association tests included only the typed subset. The study listed 150 to 200 TCR beta chains as associated with cytomegalovirus. Strong co-occurrence of HLA alleles, especially DR and DQ, made assigning TCR associations to individual alleles difficult. Some IMGT-functional V segments, including TRBV6-2 and TRBV6-3, could not be told apart with the 87-base-pair reads, so those segments were excluded. Compared with the approximately 710-donor mean, donors in an Asian-associated ancestry cluster had fewer N-insertions in productive TCRs, according to a later genetic analysis. Across donors, most TCR sequences were observed very rarely, whereas some public TCRs were present in many individuals. The classifier was reported to diagnose cytomegalovirus status with high specificity and sensitivity in both the original cohort and the validation cohort.

In this chain, TRBV19 is recombined with TRBJ1-5; 9 bases in between match TRBD1. Sequencing used PBMCs. This TCR came from a woman aged 40 to 49 in good health and CMV-seronegative. The CDR3: CASSPTGGSEPQHF. The DNA sequence is TGTGCCAGTAGTCCCACAGGGGGCAGCGAGCCCCAGCATTTT.